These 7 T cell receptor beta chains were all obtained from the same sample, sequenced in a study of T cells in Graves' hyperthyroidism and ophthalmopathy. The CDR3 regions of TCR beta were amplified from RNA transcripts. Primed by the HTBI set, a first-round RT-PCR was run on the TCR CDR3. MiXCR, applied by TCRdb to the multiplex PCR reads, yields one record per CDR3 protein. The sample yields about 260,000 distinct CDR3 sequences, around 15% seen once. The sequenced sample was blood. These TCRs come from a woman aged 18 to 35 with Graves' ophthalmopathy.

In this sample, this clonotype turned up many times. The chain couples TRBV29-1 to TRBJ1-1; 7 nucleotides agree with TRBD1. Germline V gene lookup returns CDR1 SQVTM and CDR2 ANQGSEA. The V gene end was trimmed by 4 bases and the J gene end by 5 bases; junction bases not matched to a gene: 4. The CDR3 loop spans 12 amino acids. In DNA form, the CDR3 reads TGCAGCGTTGCCGGACAGGTGACTGAAGCTTTCTTT. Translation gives CSVAGQVTEAFF.

The CDR3 protein is CSPGASGMDTQYF. DNA of the CDR3: TGCAGCCCCGGCGCTAGCGGGATGGATACGCAGTATTTT. V is TRBV20-1 and J is TRBJ2-3, with 9 bases aligning to TRBD2. The germline CDR1 and CDR2 sequences are DFQATT and SNEGSKA (reference sequence). The CDR3 spans 13 residues.

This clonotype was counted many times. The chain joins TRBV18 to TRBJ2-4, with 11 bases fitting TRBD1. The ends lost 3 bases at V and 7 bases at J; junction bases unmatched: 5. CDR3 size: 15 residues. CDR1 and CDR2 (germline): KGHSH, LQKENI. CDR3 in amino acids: CASSPRTGGSNIQYF. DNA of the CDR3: TGTGCCAGCTCACCTAGGACAGGGGGCAGTAACATTCAGTACTTC.

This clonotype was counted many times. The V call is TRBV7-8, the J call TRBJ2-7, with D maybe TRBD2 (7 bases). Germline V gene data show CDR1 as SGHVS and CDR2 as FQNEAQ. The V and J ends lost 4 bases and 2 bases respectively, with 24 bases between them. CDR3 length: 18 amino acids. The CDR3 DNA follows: TGTGCCAGCAGCTCGGTAGCGGGCGGGGGAGGGGGGGCCTACGAGCAGTACTTC. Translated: CASSSVAGGGGGAYEQYF.

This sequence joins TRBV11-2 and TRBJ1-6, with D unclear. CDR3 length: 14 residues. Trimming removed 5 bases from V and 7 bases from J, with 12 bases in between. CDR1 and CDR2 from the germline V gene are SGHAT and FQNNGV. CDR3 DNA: TGTGCCAGCAGCGGAGATGGGAGGAATTCACCCCTCCACTTT. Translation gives CASSGDGRNSPLHF. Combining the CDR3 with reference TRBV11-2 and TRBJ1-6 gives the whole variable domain EAGVAQSPRYKIIEKRQSVAFWCNPISGHATLYWYQQILGQGPKLLIQFQNNGVVDDSQLPKDRFSAERLKGVDSTLKIQPAKLEDSAVYLCASSGDGRNSPLHFGNGTRLTVT.

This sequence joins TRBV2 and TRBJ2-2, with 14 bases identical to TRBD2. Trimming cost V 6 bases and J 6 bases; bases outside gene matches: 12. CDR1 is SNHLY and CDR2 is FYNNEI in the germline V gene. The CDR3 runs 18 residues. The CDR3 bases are TGTGCCAGCAGCTGGACTAGCGGGGGGATTTTAGGCGCCGGGGAGCTGTTTTTT. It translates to CASSWTSGGILGAGELFF.

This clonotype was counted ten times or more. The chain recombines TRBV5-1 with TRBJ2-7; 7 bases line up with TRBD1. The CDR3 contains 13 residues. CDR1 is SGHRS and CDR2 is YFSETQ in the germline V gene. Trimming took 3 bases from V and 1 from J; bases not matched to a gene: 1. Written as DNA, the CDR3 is TGCGCCAGCAGCTCCAGGGGGTCCTACGAGCAGTACTTC. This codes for CASSSRGSYEQYF.